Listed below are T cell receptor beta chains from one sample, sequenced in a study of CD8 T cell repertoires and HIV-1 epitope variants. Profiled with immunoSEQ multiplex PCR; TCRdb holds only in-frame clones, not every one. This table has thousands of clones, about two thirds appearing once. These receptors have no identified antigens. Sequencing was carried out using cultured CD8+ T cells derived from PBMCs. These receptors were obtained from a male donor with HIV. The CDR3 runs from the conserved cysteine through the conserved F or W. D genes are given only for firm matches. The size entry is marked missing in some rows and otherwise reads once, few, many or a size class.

cdr3_aa: CSVESQRNTEAFF; cdr3_nt: TGCAGCGTTGAGAGTCAGAGAAACACTGAAGCTTTCTTT; v_call: TRBV29-1; d_call: NA; j_call: TRBJ1-1; clone_size: NA
cdr3_aa: CASSLGTGKYIAYEQYF; cdr3_nt: TGTGCCAGCAGCTTGGGGACAGGGAAATATATAGCCTACGAGCAGTACTTC; v_call: TRBV5-6; d_call: TRBD1; j_call: TRBJ2-7; clone_size: once
cdr3_aa: CAWAPANTEAFF; cdr3_nt: TGTGCCTGGGCCCCGGCGAACACTGAAGCTTTCTTT; v_call: TRBV30; d_call: NA; j_call: TRBJ1-1; clone_size: few
cdr3_aa: CASSFDFGTGGLNTEAFF; cdr3_nt: TGTGCCAGCAGCTTCGATTTCGGGACAGGGGGCCTGAACACTGAAGCTTTCTTT; v_call: TRBV7-9; d_call: TRBD1; j_call: TRBJ1-1; clone_size: once
cdr3_aa: CASSPLSGGGAFNEQFF; cdr3_nt: TGTGCCAGCAGTCCGCTTAGCGGAGGGGGGGCGTTCAATGAGCAGTTCTTC; v_call: TRBV2; d_call: NA; j_call: TRBJ2-1; clone_size: NA
cdr3_aa: CASSLGAQETQYF; cdr3_nt: TGTGCCAGCAGCCTCGGGGCGCAAGAGACCCAGTACTTC; v_call: TRBV5-6; d_call: NA; j_call: TRBJ2-5; clone_size: NA
cdr3_aa: CASSIRGSTGELFF; cdr3_nt: TGTGCCAGTAGTATTAGAGGATCCACCGGGGAGCTGTTTTTT; v_call: TRBV19; d_call: NA; j_call: TRBJ2-2; clone_size: medium-sized
cdr3_aa: CASSSDYPREQFF; cdr3_nt: TGTGCCAGCAGCTCGGACTACCCTAGGGAGCAGTTCTTC; v_call: TRBV7-2; d_call: NA; j_call: TRBJ2-1; clone_size: NA
cdr3_aa: CASSYLGADGYTF; cdr3_nt: TGTGCCAGCAGTTATTTGGGGGCCGATGGCTACACCTTC; v_call: TRBV6-5; d_call: NA; j_call: TRBJ1-2; clone_size: NA
cdr3_aa: CASSLDPGHGAVEQFF; cdr3_nt: TGTGCCAGCAGTTTAGACCCGGGACATGGGGCTGTAGAGCAGTTCTTC; v_call: TRBV5-5; d_call: NA; j_call: TRBJ2-1; clone_size: NA
cdr3_aa: CASSLGLAGENEQFF; cdr3_nt: TGTGCCAGCAGCCTGGGACTAGCGGGAGAAAATGAGCAGTTCTTC; v_call: TRBV9; d_call: TRBD2; j_call: TRBJ2-1; clone_size: once
cdr3_aa: CASSSDVSAYEQYF; cdr3_nt: TGTGCCAGCAGTTCAGATGTCTCGGCCTACGAGCAGTACTTC; v_call: TRBV27; d_call: NA; j_call: TRBJ2-7; clone_size: hyperexpanded
cdr3_aa: CASSLTGGSDYGYTF; cdr3_nt: TGTGCCAGCAGCTTAACGGGGGGCTCCGACTATGGCTACACCTTC; v_call: TRBV11-1; d_call: NA; j_call: TRBJ1-2; clone_size: few
cdr3_aa: CASSLGQYLREQYF; cdr3_nt: TGTGCCAGCAGCTTGGGACAGTACCTTCGTGAGCAGTACTTC; v_call: TRBV11-3; d_call: TRBD1; j_call: TRBJ2-7; clone_size: few
cdr3_aa: CASSPLSGGLYNEQFF; cdr3_nt: TGTGCCAGCAGCCCCCTCTCTGGGGGGCTCTACAATGAGCAGTTCTTC; v_call: TRBV13; d_call: NA; j_call: TRBJ2-1; clone_size: medium-sized
cdr3_aa: CASSLGPYGPLHF; cdr3_nt: TGTGCCAGCAGCTTAGGCCCTTATGGACCCCTCCACTTT; v_call: TRBV7-2; d_call: NA; j_call: TRBJ1-6; clone_size: few
cdr3_aa: CASSLESGNTETFF; cdr3_nt: TGTGCCAGCAGCTTGGAGTCAGGGAACACTGAAACTTTCTTT; v_call: TRBV5-6; d_call: NA; j_call: TRBJ1-1; clone_size: NA
cdr3_aa: CASSTSGTGDDGYTF; cdr3_nt: TGTGCCAGCAGTACATCCGGGACAGGGGACGATGGCTACACCTTC; v_call: TRBV2; d_call: TRBD1; j_call: TRBJ1-2; clone_size: NA
cdr3_aa: CASSPWDRSSGNTIYF; cdr3_nt: TGTGCCAGCAGTCCCTGGGACAGGTCCTCTGGAAACACCATATATTTT; v_call: TRBV6-6; d_call: TRBD1; j_call: TRBJ1-3; clone_size: NA
cdr3_aa: CASSDRPLNTEAFF; cdr3_nt: TGTGCCAGCAGTGATAGGCCGTTGAACACTGAAGCTTTCTTT; v_call: TRBV6-1; d_call: NA; j_call: TRBJ1-1; clone_size: few
cdr3_aa: CASSPLGGSTTDTQYF; cdr3_nt: TGTGCCAGCTCACCACTAGGGGGCAGTACCACAGATACGCAGTATTTT; v_call: TRBV18; d_call: TRBD1; j_call: TRBJ2-3; clone_size: NA
cdr3_aa: CASSGGWGMNTEAFF; cdr3_nt: TGTGCCAGCAGTGGGGGGTGGGGGATGAACACTGAAGCTTTCTTT; v_call: TRBV27; d_call: NA; j_call: TRBJ1-1; clone_size: NA
cdr3_aa: CAFWGGETQYF; cdr3_nt: TGCGCTTTCTGGGGTGGGGAGACCCAGTACTTC; v_call: TRBV29-1; d_call: NA; j_call: TRBJ2-5; clone_size: NA
cdr3_aa: CASSLVQGANEQFF; cdr3_nt: TGTGCCAGCAGCTTGGTGCAGGGGGCAAATGAGCAGTTCTTC; v_call: TRBV5-6; d_call: TRBD1; j_call: TRBJ2-1; clone_size: NA
cdr3_aa: CASSAGSDTQYF; cdr3_nt: TGTGCCAGCAGCGCCGGGTCAGATACGCAGTATTTT; v_call: TRBV9; d_call: NA; j_call: TRBJ2-3; clone_size: NA
cdr3_aa: CTSSHSLRYEQYF; cdr3_nt: TGCACCAGCAGCCATTCTCTGCGGTACGAGCAGTACTTC; v_call: TRBV1; d_call: NA; j_call: TRBJ2-7; clone_size: few
cdr3_aa: CASSSDRADEQYF; cdr3_nt: TGTGCCAGCAGTTCAGACAGGGCAGACGAGCAGTACTTC; v_call: TRBV28; d_call: TRBD1; j_call: TRBJ2-7; clone_size: NA
cdr3_aa: CASSLVGGNNGQFF; cdr3_nt: TGTGCCAGCAGTTTAGTGGGAGGGAATAATGGGCAGTTCTTC; v_call: TRBV28; d_call: TRBD2; j_call: TRBJ2-1; clone_size: NA
cdr3_aa: CASIPQGNYGYTF; cdr3_nt: TGTGCCAGCATCCCGCAGGGCAACTATGGCTACACCTTC; v_call: TRBV28; d_call: NA; j_call: TRBJ1-2; clone_size: few
cdr3_aa: CASSDSTVTYEQYF; cdr3_nt: TGTGCCAGCAGCGACTCGACAGTTACCTACGAGCAGTACTTC; v_call: TRBV5-4; d_call: NA; j_call: TRBJ2-7; clone_size: NA
cdr3_aa: CASSLGQHQETQYF; cdr3_nt: TGTGCCAGCAGCTTGGGACAGCACCAAGAGACCCAGTACTTC; v_call: TRBV11-3; d_call: TRBD1; j_call: TRBJ2-5; clone_size: once
cdr3_aa: CASSLSGGRTDTQYF; cdr3_nt: TGTGCCAGCAGTCTTAGCGGGGGGCGCACAGATACGCAGTATTTT; v_call: TRBV28; d_call: TRBD2; j_call: TRBJ2-3; clone_size: NA
cdr3_aa: CASIGMGQGGNEQFF; cdr3_nt: TGTGCCAGCATTGGAATGGGACAGGGGGGCAATGAGCAGTTCTTC; v_call: TRBV2; d_call: TRBD1; j_call: TRBJ2-1; clone_size: NA
cdr3_aa: CASSLALGVSGDEQYF; cdr3_nt: TGTGCCAGCAGCTTAGCGCTAGGGGTTTCAGGGGACGAGCAGTACTTC; v_call: TRBV7-6; d_call: NA; j_call: TRBJ2-7; clone_size: few
cdr3_aa: CASSQEPGAGALSSYEQYF; cdr3_nt: TGCGCCAGCAGCCAAGAGCCGGGAGCGGGCGCCCTGAGCTCCTACGAGCAGTACTTC; v_call: TRBV23-1; d_call: NA; j_call: TRBJ2-7; clone_size: NA
cdr3_aa: CASSSPDRAGFYTF; cdr3_nt: TGTGCCAGCAGCTCCCCGGACAGGGCGGGGTTCTACACCTTC; v_call: TRBV7-2; d_call: TRBD1; j_call: TRBJ1-2; clone_size: NA
cdr3_aa: CASSPGTSDYGYTF; cdr3_nt: TGTGCCAGCAGCCCTGGGACTTCTGACTATGGCTACACCTTC; v_call: TRBV7-9; d_call: NA; j_call: TRBJ1-2; clone_size: NA
cdr3_aa: CASSYSGEETQYF; cdr3_nt: TGTGCCAGCAGCTATAGCGGAGAAGAGACCCAGTACTTC; v_call: TRBV28; d_call: NA; j_call: TRBJ2-5; clone_size: NA
cdr3_aa: CASSLSGGASYNEQFF; cdr3_nt: TGTGCCAGCAGTCTTAGCGGGGGGGCCTCCTACAATGAGCAGTTCTTC; v_call: TRBV27; d_call: TRBD2; j_call: TRBJ2-1; clone_size: NA
cdr3_aa: CASSLVLSSYEQYF; cdr3_nt: TGTGCCAGCAGCTTGGTCCTCAGCTCCTACGAGCAGTACTTC; v_call: TRBV5-6; d_call: NA; j_call: TRBJ2-7; clone_size: NA
cdr3_aa: CASSTTGASETQYF; cdr3_nt: TGTGCCAGTTCGACTACCGGGGCAAGTGAGACCCAGTACTTC; v_call: TRBV19; d_call: NA; j_call: TRBJ2-5; clone_size: once
cdr3_aa: CASSLSRRFGPKGETQYF; cdr3_nt: TGTGCCAGCAGCTTATCCCGCAGATTTGGTCCAAAGGGGGAGACCCAGTACTTC; v_call: TRBV7-9; d_call: NA; j_call: TRBJ2-5; clone_size: NA